What follows describes a single T cell receptor (beta chain). Its antigen is not identified. These data are taken from a study of identical twins. Overall study results and limits: There is a chance that invariant MAIT and iNKT cells partially muddied zero-insertion analyses.

Germline V CDR1 and CDR2: SGHTA, FQGNSA. The CDR3 is 14 amino acids. The germline V and J ends were trimmed by 3 bases and 1 base, with 8 bases remaining between them. A template switching step contributed a universal primer site, while unique molecular identifiers were present in the cDNA. TCRdb re-called the 5' RACE reads with MiXCR, one entry per CDR3 protein. Of some 500,000 distinct CDR3 sequences in the sample, over 8.5% were seen once. This sample also appeared in a second study, on yellow fever vaccine responses in identical twins.

The receptor was isolated from a woman between 18 and 30 years old in good health. V is TRBV7-2 and J is TRBJ2-3, with D uncertain. The sequenced sample consisted of PBMCs. The CDR3 loop reads CASSLYPGTDTQYF. The CDR3 nucleotides read TGTGCCAGCAGCTTGTATCCGGGCACAGATACGCAGTATTTT.